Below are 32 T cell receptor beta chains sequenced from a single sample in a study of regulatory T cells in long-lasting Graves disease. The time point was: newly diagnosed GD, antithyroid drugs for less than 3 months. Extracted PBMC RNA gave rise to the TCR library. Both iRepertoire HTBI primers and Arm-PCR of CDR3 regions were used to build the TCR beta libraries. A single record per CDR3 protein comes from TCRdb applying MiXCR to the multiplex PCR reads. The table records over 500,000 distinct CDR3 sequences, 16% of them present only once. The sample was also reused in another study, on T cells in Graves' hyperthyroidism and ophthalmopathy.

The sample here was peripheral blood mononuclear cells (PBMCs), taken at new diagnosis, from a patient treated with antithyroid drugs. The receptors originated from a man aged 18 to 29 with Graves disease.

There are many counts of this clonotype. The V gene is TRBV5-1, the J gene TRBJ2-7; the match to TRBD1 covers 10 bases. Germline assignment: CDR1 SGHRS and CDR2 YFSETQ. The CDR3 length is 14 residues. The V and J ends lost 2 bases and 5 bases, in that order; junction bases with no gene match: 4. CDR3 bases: TGCGCCAGCAGCTTCGACAGGGGGCTCGACGAGCAGTACTTC. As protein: CASSFDRGLDEQYF.

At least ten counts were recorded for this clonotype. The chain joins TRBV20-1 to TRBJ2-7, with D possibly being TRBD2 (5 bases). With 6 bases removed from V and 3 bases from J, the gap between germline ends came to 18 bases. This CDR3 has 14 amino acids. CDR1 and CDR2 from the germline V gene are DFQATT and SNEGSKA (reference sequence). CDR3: CSAPSPRRYYEQYF. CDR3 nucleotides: TGCAGTGCCCCTAGCCCCCGAAGATACTACGAGCAGTACTTC.

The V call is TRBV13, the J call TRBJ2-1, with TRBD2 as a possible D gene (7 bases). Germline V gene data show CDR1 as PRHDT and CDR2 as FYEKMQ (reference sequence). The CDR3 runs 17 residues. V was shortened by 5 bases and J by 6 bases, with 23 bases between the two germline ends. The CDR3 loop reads CASSQDWVGGGRNEQFF. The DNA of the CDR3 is TGTGCCAGCAGCCAAGACTGGGTAGGGGGGGGGCGCAATGAGCAGTTCTTC.

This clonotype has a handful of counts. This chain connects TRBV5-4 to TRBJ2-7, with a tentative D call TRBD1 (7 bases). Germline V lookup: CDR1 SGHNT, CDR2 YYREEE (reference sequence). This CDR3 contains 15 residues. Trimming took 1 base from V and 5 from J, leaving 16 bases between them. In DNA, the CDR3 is TGTGCCAGCAGCTTGTGGGGCAGGGGGGCCCACGAGCAGTACTTC. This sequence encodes CASSLWGRGAHEQYF.

Here the CDR3 reads CASSQEIRYGYTF. The DNA for the CDR3 is TGCGCCAGCAGCCAAGAAATCCGCTATGGCTACACCTTC. This chain uses TRBV4-1 with TRBJ1-2; D is unresolved. Germline V gene lookup returns CDR1 MGHRA and CDR2 YSYEKL. This CDR3 has 13 amino acids. With 0 bases removed from V and 4 bases from J, the gap between germline ends came to 6 bases.

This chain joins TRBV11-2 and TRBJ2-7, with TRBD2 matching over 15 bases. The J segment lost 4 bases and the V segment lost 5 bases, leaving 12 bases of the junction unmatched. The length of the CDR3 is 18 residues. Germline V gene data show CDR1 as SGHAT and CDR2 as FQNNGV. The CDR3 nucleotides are TGTGCCAGCAGCCCCCTCTGGACTAGCGGGAGGGCCAAGTACGAGCAGTACTTC. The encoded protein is CASSPLWTSGRAKYEQYF. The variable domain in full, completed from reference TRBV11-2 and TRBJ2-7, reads EAGVAQSPRYKIIEKRQSVAFWCNPISGHATLYWYQQILGQGPKLLIQFQNNGVVDDSQLPKDRFSAERLKGVDSTLKIQPAKLEDSAVYLCASSPLWTSGRAKYEQYFGPGTRLTVT.

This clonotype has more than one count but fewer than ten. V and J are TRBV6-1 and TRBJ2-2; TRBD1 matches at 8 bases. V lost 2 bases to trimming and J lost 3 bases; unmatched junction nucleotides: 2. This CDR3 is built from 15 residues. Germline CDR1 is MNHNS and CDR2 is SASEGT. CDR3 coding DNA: TGTGCCAGCAGTGAACGGACAGGGTACACCGGGGAGCTGTTTTTT. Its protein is CASSERTGYTGELFF.

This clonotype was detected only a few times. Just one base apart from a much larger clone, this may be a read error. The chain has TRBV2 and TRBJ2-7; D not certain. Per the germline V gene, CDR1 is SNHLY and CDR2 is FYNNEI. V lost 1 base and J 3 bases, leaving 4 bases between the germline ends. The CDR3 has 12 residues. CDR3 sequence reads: CASSEECYEQYF. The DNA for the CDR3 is TGTGCCAGCAGTGAAGAATGCTACGAGCAGTACTTC.

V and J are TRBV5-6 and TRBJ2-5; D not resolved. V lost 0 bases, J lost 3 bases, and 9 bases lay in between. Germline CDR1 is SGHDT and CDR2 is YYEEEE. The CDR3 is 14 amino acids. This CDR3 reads CASSLEAEEETQYF. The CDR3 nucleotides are TGTGCCAGCAGCTTGGAGGCGGAAGAAGAGACCCAGTACTTC.

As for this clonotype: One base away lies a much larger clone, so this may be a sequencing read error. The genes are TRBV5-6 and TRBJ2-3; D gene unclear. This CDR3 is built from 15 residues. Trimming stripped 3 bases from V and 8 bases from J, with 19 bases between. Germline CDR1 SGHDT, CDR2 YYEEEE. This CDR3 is CASSSRLRGAGTQYF. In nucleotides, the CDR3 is TGTGCCAGCAGCTCGCGATTAAGAGGCGCAGGTACGCAGTATTTT.

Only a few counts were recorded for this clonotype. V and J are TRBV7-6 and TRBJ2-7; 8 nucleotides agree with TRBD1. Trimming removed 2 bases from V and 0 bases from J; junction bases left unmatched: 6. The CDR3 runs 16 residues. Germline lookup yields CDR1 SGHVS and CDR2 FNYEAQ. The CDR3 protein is CASSLLPGQASYEQYF. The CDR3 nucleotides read TGTGCCAGCAGCTTATTGCCGGGACAGGCCTCCTACGAGCAGTACTTC.

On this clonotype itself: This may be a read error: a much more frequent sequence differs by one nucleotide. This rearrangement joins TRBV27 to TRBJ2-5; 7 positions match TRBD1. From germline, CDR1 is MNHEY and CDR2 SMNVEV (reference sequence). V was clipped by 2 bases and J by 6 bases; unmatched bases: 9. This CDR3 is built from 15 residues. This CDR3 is CASSLIAGTVKTQYF. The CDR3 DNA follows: TGTGCCAGCAGTTTAATTGCTGGGACAGTGAAGACCCAGTACTTC.

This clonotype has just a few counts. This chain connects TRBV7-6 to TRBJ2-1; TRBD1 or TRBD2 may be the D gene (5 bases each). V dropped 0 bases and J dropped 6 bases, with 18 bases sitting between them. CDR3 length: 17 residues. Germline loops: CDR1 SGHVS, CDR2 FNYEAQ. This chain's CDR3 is CASSLAIRQGGGNEQFF. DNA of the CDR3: TGTGCCAGCAGCTTAGCGATAAGGCAGGGTGGAGGCAATGAGCAGTTCTTC.

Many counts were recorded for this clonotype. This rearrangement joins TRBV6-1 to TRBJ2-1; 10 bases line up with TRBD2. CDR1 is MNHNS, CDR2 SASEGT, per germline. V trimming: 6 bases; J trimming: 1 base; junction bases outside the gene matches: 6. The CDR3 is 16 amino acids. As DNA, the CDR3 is TGTGCCAGCAGAGCTAGGACTAGCGGTTCCTACAATGAGCAGTTCTTC. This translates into CASRARTSGSYNEQFF.

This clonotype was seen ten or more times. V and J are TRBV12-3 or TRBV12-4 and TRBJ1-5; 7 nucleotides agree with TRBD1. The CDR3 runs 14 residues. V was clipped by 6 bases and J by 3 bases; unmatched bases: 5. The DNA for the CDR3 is TGTGCCAGCAGCCCTACAGGGGACAATCAGCCCCAGCATTTT. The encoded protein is CASSPTGDNQPQHF.

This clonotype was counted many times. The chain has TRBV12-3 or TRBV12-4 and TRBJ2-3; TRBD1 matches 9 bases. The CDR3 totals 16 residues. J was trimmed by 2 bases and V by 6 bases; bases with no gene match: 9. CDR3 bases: TGTGCCAGCAGACCCGGGACAGGGACCTACACAGATACGCAGTATTTT. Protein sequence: CASRPGTGTYTDTQYF.

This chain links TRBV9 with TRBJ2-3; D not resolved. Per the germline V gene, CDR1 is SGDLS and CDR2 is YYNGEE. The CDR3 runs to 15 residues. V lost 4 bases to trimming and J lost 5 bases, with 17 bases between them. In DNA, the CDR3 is TGTGCCAGCAGCCCCCCCGGCCAGCCAGGAGATACGCAGTATTTT. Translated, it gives CASSPPGQPGDTQYF.

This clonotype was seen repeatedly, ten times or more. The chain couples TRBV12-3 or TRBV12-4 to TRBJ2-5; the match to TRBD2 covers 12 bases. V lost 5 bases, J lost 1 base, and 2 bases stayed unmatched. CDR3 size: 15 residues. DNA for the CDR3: TGTGCCAGCAGTGAGACTAGCGGGAGCCAAGAGACCCAGTACTTC. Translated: CASSETSGSQETQYF.

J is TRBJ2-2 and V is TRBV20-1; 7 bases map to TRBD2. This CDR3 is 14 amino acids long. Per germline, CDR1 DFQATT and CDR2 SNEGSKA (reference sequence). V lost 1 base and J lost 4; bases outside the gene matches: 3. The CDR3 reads CSARAPSGTGELFF. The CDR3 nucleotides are TGCAGTGCTAGAGCCCCTAGCGGCACCGGGGAGCTGTTTTTT.

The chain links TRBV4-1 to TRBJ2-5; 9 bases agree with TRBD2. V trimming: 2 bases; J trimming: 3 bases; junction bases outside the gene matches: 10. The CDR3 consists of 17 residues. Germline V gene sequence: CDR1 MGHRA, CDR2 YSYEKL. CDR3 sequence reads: CASSQWVGSGREETQYF. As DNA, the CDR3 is TGCGCCAGCAGCCAATGGGTGGGTAGCGGGAGAGAAGAGACCCAGTACTTC.

The CDR3 here is CASSWGVGLGEKLFF. DNA of the CDR3: TGTGCCAGCAGCTGGGGTGTGGGTTTGGGTGAAAAACTGTTTTTT. The J gene is TRBJ1-4, the V gene TRBV5-5; D is ambiguous. V was shortened by 3 bases and J by 7 bases, with 16 bases between the two germline ends. The CDR3 totals 15 residues. From germline, CDR1 is SGHKS and CDR2 YYEKEE (reference sequence).

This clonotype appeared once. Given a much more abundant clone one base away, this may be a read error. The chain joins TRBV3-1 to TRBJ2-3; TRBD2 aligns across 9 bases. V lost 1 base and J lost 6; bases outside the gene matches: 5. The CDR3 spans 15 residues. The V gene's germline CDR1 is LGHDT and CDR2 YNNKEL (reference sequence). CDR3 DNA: TGTGCCAGCAGCCAAGTAGCGGGAGCGGCTGATACGCAGTATTTT. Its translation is CASSQVAGAADTQYF.

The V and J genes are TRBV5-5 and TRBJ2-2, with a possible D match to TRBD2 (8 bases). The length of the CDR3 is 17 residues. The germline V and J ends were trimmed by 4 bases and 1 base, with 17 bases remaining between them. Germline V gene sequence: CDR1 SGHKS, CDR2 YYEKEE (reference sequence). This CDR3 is CASSPRGLAGNTGELFF. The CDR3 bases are TGTGCCAGCAGCCCTAGGGGGCTAGCGGGGAACACCGGGGAGCTGTTTTTT.

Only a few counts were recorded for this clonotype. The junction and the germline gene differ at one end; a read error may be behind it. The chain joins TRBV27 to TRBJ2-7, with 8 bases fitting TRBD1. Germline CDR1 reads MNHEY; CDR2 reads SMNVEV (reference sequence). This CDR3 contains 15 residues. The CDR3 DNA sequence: TGTGCCAGCAGTTCTCGGGGGACAGGAAACTACGAGCGGTACTTC. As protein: CASSSRGTGNYERYF.

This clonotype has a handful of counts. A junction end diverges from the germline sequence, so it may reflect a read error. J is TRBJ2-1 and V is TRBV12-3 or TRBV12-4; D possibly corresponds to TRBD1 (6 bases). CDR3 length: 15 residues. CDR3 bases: TGTGCCAGCACCGACACAGGGTCCCGGTCGGGTGAGCGGTTCTTC. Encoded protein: CASTDTGSRSGERFF.

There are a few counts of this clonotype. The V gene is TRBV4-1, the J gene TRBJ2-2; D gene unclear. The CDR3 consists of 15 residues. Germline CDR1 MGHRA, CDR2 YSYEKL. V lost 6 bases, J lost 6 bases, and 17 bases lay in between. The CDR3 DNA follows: TGCGCCAGCAGGGCTACGGGCCAAAGGGCCGGGGAGCTGTTTTTT. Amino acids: CASRATGQRAGELFF.

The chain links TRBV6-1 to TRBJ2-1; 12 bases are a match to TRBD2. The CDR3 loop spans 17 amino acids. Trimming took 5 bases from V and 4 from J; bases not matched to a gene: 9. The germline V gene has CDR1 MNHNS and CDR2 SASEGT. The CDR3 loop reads CASSKRAGTSGYNEQFF. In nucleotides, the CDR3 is TGTGCCAGCAGTAAACGAGCCGGGACTAGCGGGTACAATGAGCAGTTCTTC.

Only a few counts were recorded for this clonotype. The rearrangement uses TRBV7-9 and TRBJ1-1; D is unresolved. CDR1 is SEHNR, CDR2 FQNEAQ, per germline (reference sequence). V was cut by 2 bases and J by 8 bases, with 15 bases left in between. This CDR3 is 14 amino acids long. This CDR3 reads CASSLTNAETEAFF. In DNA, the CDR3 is TGTGCCAGCAGCTTAACGAATGCCGAGACCGAAGCTTTCTTT.

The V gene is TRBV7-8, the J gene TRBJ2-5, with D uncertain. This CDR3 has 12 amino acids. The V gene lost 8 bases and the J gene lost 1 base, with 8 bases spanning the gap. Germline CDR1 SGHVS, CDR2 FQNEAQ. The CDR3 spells CASFRIQETQYF. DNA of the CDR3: TGTGCCAGCTTCAGGATCCAAGAGACCCAGTACTTC.

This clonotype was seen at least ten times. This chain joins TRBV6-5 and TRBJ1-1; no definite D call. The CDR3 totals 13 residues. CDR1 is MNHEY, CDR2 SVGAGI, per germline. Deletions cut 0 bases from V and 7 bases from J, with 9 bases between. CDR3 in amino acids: CASSYSNGVEAFF. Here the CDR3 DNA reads TGTGCCAGCAGTTACTCGAACGGAGTTGAAGCTTTCTTT.

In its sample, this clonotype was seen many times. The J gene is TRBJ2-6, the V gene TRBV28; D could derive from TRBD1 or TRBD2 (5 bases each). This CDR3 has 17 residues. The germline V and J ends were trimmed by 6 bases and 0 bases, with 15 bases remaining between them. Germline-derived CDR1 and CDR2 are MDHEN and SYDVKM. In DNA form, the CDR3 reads TGTGCCAGCAGATCCGGGACGCCGAGCTCTGGGGCCAACGTCCTGACTTTC. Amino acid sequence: CASRSGTPSSGANVLTF.

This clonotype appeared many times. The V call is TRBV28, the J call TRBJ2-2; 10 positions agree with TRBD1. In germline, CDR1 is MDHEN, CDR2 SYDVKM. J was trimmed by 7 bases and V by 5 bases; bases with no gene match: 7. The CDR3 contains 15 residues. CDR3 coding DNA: TGTGCCAGCAGTAGAGCGGGACAGGGGATCGGGGAGCTGTTTTTT. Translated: CASSRAGQGIGELFF.